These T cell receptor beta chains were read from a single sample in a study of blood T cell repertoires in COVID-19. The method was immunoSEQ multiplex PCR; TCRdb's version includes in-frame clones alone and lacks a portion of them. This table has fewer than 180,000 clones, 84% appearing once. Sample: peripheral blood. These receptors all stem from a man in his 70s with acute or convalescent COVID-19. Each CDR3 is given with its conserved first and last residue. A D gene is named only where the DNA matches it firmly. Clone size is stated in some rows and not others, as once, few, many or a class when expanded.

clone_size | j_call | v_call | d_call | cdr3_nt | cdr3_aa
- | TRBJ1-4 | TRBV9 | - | TGTGCCAGCAGCGTAGGGACTCAAGCTAATGAAAAACTGTTTTTT | CASSVGTQANEKLFF
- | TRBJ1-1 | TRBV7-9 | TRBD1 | TGTGCCAGCAGCGCCCGGGACAGAACGAACACTGAAGCTTTCTTT | CASSARDRTNTEAFF
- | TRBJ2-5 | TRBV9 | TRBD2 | TGTGCCAGCAGCGAAGGGACTAGCGTTCCCCAAGAGACCCAGTACTTC | CASSEGTSVPQETQYF
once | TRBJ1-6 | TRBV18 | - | TGTGCCAGCTCCCCGACGATTCGAGCCGGGAGCTCCTATAATTCACCCCTCCACTTT | CASSPTIRAGSSYNSPLHF
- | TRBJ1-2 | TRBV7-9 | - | TGTGCCAGCAGCTTAGCCTTACCTTTGGAGGGCTACACCTTC | CASSLALPLEGYTF
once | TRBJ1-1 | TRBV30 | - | TGTGCCTGGAGTGTAAGACTTTGGGGGGACACTGAAGCTTTCTTT | CAWSVRLWGDTEAFF
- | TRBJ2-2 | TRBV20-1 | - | TGCAGTGCTAGCCCCGCCGGGGAGCTGTTTTTT | CSASPAGELFF
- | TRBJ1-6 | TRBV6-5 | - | TGTGCCAGCAGGAGATCCTATAATTCACCCCTCCACTTT | CASRRSYNSPLHF
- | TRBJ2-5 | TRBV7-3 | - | TGTGCCAGCAGCTTAAACGGGATTGGAGAGACCCAGTACTTC | CASSLNGIGETQYF
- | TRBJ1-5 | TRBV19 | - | TGTGCCAGTAGTTGGCCCCTGGGACAACAGGGTCAGCCCCAGCATTTT | CASSWPLGQQGQPQHF
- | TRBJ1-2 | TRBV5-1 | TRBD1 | TGCGCCAGCAGATCCGGGACAGGGGCTCAAAACTATGGCTACACCTTC | CASRSGTGAQNYGYTF
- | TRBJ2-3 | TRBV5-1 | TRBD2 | TGCGCCAGCAGCTTACGGGGGGCAGATACGCAGTATTTT | CASSLRGADTQYF
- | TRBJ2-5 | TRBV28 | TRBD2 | TGTGCCAGCAGACTGATAGCGGGCGCCGTCGCGTACTTC | CASRLIAGAVAYF
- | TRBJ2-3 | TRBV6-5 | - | TGTGCCAGCAGTTACTCGGATCAAACAGGGACAGATACGCAGTATTTT | CASSYSDQTGTDTQYF
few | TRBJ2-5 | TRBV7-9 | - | TGTGCCAGCAGCCGACAATTGATCCAAGAGACCCAGTACTTC | CASSRQLIQETQYF
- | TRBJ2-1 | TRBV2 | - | TGTGCCAGCTGGGGGGACGGCTCCTACAATGAGCAGTTCTTC | CASWGDGSYNEQFF
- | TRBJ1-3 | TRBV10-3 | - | TGTGCCATCAGATTGGACAACAACTCTGGAAACACCATATATTTT | CAIRLDNNSGNTIYF
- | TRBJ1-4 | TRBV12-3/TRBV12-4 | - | TGTGCCAGCAGTCTTGCAACTAATGAAAAACTGTTTTTT | CASSLATNEKLFF
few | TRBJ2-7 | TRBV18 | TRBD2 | TGTGCCAGCTCACCTCCGGCTAGCGGGACCTACGAGCAGTACTTC | CASSPPASGTYEQYF
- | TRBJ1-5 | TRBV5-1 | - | TGCGCCAGCAGCGAAATTCTAGGACTGTACTTCTATCAGCCCCAGCATTTT | CASSEILGLYFYQPQHF
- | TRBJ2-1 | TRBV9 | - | TGTGCCAGCAGCGTAGGGGCGGGAAGAAATGAGCAGTTCTTC | CASSVGAGRNEQFF